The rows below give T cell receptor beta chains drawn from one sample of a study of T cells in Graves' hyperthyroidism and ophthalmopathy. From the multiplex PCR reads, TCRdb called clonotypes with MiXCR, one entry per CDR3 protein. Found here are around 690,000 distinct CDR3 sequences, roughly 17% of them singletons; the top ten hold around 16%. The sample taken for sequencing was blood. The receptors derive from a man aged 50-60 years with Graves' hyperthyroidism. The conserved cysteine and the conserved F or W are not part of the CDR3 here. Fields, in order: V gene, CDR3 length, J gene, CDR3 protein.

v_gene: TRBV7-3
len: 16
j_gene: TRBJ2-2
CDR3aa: ASSLRLAGGANTGELF

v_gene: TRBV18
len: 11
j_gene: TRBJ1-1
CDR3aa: ASSLGPGLEAF

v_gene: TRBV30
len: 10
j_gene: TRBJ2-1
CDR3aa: AWMAGHNEQF

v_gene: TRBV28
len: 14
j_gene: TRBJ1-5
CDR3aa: ASSLAPPIRGQPQH

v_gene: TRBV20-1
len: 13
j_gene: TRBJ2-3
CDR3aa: SARDGRGSTDTQY

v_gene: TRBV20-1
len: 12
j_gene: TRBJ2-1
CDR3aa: SATSGSPYNEQF

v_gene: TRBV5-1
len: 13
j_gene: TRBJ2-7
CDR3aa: ASSLAEKGGREQY

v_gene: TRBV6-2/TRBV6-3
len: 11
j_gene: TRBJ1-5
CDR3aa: ASRGRFNQPQH

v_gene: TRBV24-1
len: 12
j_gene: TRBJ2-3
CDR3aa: ATSDGQGTDTQY

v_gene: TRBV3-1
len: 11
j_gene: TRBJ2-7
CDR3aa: ASSQEIRHEQY

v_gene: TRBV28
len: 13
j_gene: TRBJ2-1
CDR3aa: ASSPQAGSYNEQF

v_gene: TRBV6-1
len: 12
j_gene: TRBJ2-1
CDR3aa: ATRGPQGYNEQF

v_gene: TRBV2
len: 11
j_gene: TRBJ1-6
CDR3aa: ASRPGSNSPLH

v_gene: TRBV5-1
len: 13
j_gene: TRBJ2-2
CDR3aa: ASSLYAGWGGELF

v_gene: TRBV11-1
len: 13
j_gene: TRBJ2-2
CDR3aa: ASSLGGHNTEELF

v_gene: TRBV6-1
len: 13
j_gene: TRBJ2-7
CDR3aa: ASSETSDPFYEQY

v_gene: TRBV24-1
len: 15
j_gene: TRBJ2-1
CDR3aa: ATSGGSGLAVYNEQF

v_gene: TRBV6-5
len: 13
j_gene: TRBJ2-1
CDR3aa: ASSYSKVRGNEQF

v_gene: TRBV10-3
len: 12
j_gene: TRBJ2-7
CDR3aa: AISRTGPENEQY

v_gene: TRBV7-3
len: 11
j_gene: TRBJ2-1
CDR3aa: ASSFGTTNEQF

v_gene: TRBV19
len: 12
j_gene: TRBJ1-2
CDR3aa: ASSTMAGVYGYT

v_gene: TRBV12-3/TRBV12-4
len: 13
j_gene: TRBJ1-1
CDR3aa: ASSFRTGSTTEAF

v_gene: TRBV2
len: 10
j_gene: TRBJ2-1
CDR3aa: ASRGQGSEQF

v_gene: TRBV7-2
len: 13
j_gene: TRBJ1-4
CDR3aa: ASSTRQGGSEKLF

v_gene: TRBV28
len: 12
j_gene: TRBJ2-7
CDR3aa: ASSLPGSTYEQY

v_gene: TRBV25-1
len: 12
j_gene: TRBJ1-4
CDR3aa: ASSDLGTAEKLF

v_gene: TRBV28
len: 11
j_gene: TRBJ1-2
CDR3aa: ASSRGTDYGYT

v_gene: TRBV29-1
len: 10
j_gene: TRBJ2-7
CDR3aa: SVRNRGYEQY

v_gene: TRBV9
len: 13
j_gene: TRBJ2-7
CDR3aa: ASSLTGGQAYEQY

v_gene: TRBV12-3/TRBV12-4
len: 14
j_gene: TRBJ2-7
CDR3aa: ASSANWRGFRGEQY

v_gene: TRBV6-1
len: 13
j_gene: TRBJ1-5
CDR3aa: ASSTTGLSNQPQH

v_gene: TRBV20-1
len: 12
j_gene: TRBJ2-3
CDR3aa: SATSTGRADTQY

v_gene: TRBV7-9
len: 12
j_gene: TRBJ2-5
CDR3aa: ASTWGQGGETQY

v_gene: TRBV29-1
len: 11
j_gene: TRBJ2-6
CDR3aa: SVSGVGANVLT

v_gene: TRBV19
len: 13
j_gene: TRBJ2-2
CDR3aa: ASSITSQNTGELF